The 14 T cell receptor beta chains reported below all come from one sample, sequenced in a study of blood T cell repertoires in COVID-19. The method was immunoSEQ multiplex PCR; TCRdb's version includes in-frame clones alone and lacks a portion of them. The table has 270,000 or so clones, 80% to 85% seen once. The sample was peripheral blood. The receptors come from a woman between 55 and 75 years old with active or convalescent COVID-19.

The chain combines TRBV2 with TRBJ2-5; 13 bases line up with TRBD2. With 3 bases clipped from V and 4 bases from J, the junction kept 8 bases outside the gene matches. The CDR3 contains 17 residues. The germline CDR1 and CDR2 sequences are SNHLY and FYNNEI. The DNA of the CDR3 is TGTGCCAGCAGTGAGACTAGCGGGGGGAGAGGGGGAGAGACCCAGTACTTC. This codes for CASSETSGGRGGETQYF.

This chain joins TRBV7-8 and TRBJ2-3, with 10 bases fitting TRBD2. There are 16 residues in the CDR3. In germline, CDR1 is SGHVS, CDR2 FQNEAQ. J lost 3 bases, V lost 5 bases, and 8 bases had no gene match. The DNA of the CDR3 is TGTGCCAGCAGCCTCGTTAGCGGGGGGCAGACAGATACGCAGTATTTT. This sequence encodes CASSLVSGGQTDTQYF.

The V call is TRBV27, the J call TRBJ2-7; D gene uncertain. The V gene's germline CDR1 is MNHEY and CDR2 SMNVEV (reference sequence). Trimming stripped 0 bases from V and 9 bases from J, with 18 bases between. There are 15 residues in the CDR3. CDR3 in DNA: TGTGCCAGCAGTTTATCACGCCGACTGTACGACGGGCAGTACTTC. Amino acid sequence: CASSLSRRLYDGQYF.

The V and J genes are TRBV9 and TRBJ1-5; D might be TRBD1 (5 bases). The V gene's germline CDR1 is SGDLS and CDR2 YYNGEE. CDR3 length: 19 residues. The V and J ends lost 0 bases and 3 bases respectively, with 22 bases between them. The CDR3 protein is CASSVEFIREGFNNQPQHF. CDR3 DNA: TGTGCCAGCAGCGTAGAGTTTATCAGGGAAGGCTTTAACAATCAGCCCCAGCATTTT.

V usage is TRBV9 and J usage is TRBJ1-2, with D possibly matching TRBD1 (6 bases). Per the germline V gene, CDR1 is SGDLS and CDR2 is YYNGEE. Trimming took off 2 bases at V and 0 bases at J, with 14 bases between the two ends. The CDR3 is 16 amino acids. Written as DNA, the CDR3 is TGTGCCAGCAGCGTCCACACCGGGACAACTAACTATGGCTACACCTTC. Encoded protein: CASSVHTGTTNYGYTF.

The CDR3 region is CASRFTAGTSRYEQFF. In DNA, the CDR3 is TGTGCCAGTAGATTTACGGCCGGGACTAGCAGGTATGAGCAGTTCTTC. This rearrangement joins TRBV19 to TRBJ2-1; TRBD2 matches at 9 bases. Germline V gives CDR1 LNHDA, CDR2 SQIVND (reference sequence). This CDR3 region has 16 residues. After removal of 6 bases from V and 8 bases from J, the junction contained 14 bases not matched to a gene.

This sequence joins TRBV10-3 and TRBJ2-3; D is unresolved. The CDR3 totals 12 residues. Germline values: CDR1 ENHRY, CDR2 SYGVKD. V lost 3 bases to trimming and J lost 6 bases, with 7 bases between them. The DNA of the CDR3 is TGTGCCATCAGTGAACAAGCGGATACGCAGTATTTT. As protein: CAISEQADTQYF.

This chain connects TRBV7-8 to TRBJ2-7; 15 bases align to TRBD2. The CDR3 covers 20 residues. With 0 bases clipped from V and 0 bases from J, the junction kept 9 bases outside the gene matches. Germline V gives CDR1 SGHVS, CDR2 FQNEAQ. The CDR3 loop reads CASSLARGTSGGNPSYEQYF. DNA of the CDR3: TGTGCCAGCAGCTTAGCGCGAGGGACTAGCGGGGGGAACCCCTCCTACGAGCAGTACTTC.

In DNA, the CDR3 is TGTGCCAGCACCCGGGGGGTGGGTGAGAAAGAGACCCAGTACTTC. Amino acids: CASTRGVGEKETQYF. This chain joins TRBV9 and TRBJ2-5, with 7 bases matching TRBD2. Trimming removed 6 bases from V and 3 bases from J; junction bases left unmatched: 11. The germline V gene encodes CDR1 SGDLS and CDR2 YYNGEE. The CDR3 is made up of 15 amino acids.

On this clone itself: Other DNA sequences of this sample code for an identical CDR3. The V call is TRBV5-1, the J call TRBJ1-4, with 7 bases aligning to TRBD1. Germline CDR1 and CDR2: SGHRS and YFSETQ. Trimming took 4 bases from V and 3 from J; bases not matched to a gene: 3. The CDR3 covers 14 residues. The CDR3 region is CASSPGQPNEKLFF. The CDR3 bases are TGCGCCAGCAGCCCGGGACAGCCTAATGAAAAACTGTTTTTT.

V is TRBV14 and J is TRBJ2-5; D remains unclear. The CDR3 sequence is 16 residues long. V was clipped by 4 bases and J by 0 bases, with 15 bases between them. Germline-derived CDR1 and CDR2 are SGHDN and FVKESK. CDR3 nucleotides: TGTGCCAGCAGCCCCACACCCGCGGCGTACCAAGAGACCCAGTACTTC. The encoded protein is CASSPTPAAYQETQYF. Variable domain in full (rest from reference TRBV14 and TRBJ2-5): EAGVTQFPSHSVIEKGQTVTLRCDPISGHDNLYWYRRVMGKEIKFLLHFVKESKQDESGMPNNRFLAERTGGTYSTLKVQPAELEDSGVYFCASSPTPAAYQETQYFGPGTRLLVL.

The chain links TRBV11-2 to TRBJ1-1; D gene unclear. There are 16 residues in the CDR3. Trimming stripped 1 base from V and 0 bases from J, with 12 bases between. Germline V CDR1 and CDR2: SGHAT, FQNNGV. CDR3 sequence reads: CASSLGAGGMNTEAFF. CDR3 nucleotides: TGTGCCAGCAGCTTAGGGGCGGGTGGGATGAACACTGAAGCTTTCTTT.

V gene TRBV7-9 combines with J gene TRBJ2-1; TRBD1 is a possible D gene (6 bases). The V end lost 1 base, the J end lost 6 bases, and 10 bases lay between the germline ends. CDR3 length: 14 residues. The germline V gene has CDR1 SEHNR and CDR2 FQNEAQ (reference sequence). The CDR3 coding sequence is TGTGCCAGCAGCTTAGACGGGACAAGCAATGAGCAGTTCTTC. Its translation: CASSLDGTSNEQFF.

The chain couples TRBV5-1 to TRBJ1-5; tentative D call: TRBD1 (6 bases). The CDR3 sequence is 14 residues long. V gave up 0 bases and J gave up 3 bases, with 7 bases separating them. Germline CDR1 is SGHRS and CDR2 is YFSETQ. The CDR3 protein is CASSLGDTNQPQHF. The CDR3 bases are TGCGCCAGCAGCTTGGGGGACACCAATCAGCCCCAGCATTTT.